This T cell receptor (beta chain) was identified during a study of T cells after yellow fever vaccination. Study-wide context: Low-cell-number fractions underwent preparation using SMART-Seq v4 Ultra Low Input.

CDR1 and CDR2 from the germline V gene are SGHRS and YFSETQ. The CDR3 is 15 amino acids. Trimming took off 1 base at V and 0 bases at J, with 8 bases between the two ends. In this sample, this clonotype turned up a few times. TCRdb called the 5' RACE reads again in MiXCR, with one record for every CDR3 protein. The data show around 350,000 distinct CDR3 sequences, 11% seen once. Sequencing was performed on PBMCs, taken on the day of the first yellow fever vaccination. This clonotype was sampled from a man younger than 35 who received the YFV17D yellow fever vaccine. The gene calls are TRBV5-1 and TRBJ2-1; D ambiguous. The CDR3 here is CASSLQVDSYNEQFF. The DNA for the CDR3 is TGCGCCAGCAGCTTGCAGGTCGACTCCTACAATGAGCAGTTCTTC.